This TCR beta chain was captured by sequencing in a study of blood T cell repertoires in COVID-19. Study details: The origin of the acute and convalescent COVID-19 samples was the United States, Italy and Spain. T cells, B-cell-depleted T cells, or PBMCs provided the cDNA or gDNA that served as material.

Germline V gives CDR1 SSHAT, CDR2 FNYEAQ (reference sequence). The germline V and J ends were trimmed by 2 bases and 7 bases, with 12 bases remaining between them. The CDR3 length is 15 residues. Profiled with immunoSEQ multiplex PCR; TCRdb holds only in-frame clones, not every one. The sample consists of 370,000 or so clones, more than 75% of them appearing once. Each participant's cohort was designated according to participant-reported clinical history. The chain links TRBV7-7 to TRBJ1-6; D possibly corresponds to TRBD1 (5 bases). Sequencing was performed on PBMCs or T cells enriched from blood (not recorded which). The source of this sequence is a young man who had recovered from COVID-19. CDR3 sequence: CASSLQIGANSPLHF. The CDR3 DNA sequence: TGTGCCAGCAGCTTACAGATAGGGGCGAATTCACCCCTCCACTTT.